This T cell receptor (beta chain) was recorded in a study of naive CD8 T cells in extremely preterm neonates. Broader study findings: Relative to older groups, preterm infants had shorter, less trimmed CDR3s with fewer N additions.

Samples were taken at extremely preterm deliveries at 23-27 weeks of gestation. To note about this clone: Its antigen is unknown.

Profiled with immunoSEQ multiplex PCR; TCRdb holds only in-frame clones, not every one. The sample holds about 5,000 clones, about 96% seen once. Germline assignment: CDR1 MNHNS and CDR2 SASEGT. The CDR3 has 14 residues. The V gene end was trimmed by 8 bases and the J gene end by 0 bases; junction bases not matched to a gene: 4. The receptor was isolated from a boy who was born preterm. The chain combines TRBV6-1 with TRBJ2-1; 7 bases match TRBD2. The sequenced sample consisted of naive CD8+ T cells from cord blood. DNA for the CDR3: TGTGCCAGCCTGTTAGCGGGCTCCTACAATGAGCAGTTCTTC. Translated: CASLLAGSYNEQFF.